One sample yielded the 3 T cell receptor beta chains listed below, sequenced in a study of monozygotic twins with inflammatory bowel disease (dated by TCRdb to the late 2010s). Libraries were prepared through 5' RACE. Instrument on record: Illumina HiSeq 2500. TCRdb reprocessed the reads and lists each CDR3 protein sequence as a single entry, with no DNA. The sample table includes approximately 160,000 distinct CDR3 sequences. About 8% of the sample comes from the top ten. Sequencing input: blood. All receptors derive from a human donor with ulcerative colitis or Crohn's disease, or a healthy co-twin of an affected twin (not recorded which).

This chain joins TRBV6-2 or TRBV6-3 and TRBJ2-7; checking the TCRdb D call of TRBD2 is not possible without DNA. CDR3 length: 17 amino acids. Germline loops: CDR1 MNHEY, CDR2 SVGEGT. CDR3: CASSPLPQGLISYEQYF.

The rearrangement joins TRBV12-3 or TRBV12-4 to TRBJ2-1; TCRdb's D call of TRBD2 is untestable without DNA. The CDR3 runs to 15 residues. CDR3 in amino acids: CASWGGQSSYNEQFF.

V usage is TRBV7-2 and J usage is TRBJ1-2; TCRdb's D gene call, TRBD1, goes unchecked for lack of DNA. The length of the CDR3 is 16 residues. From germline, CDR1 is SGHTA and CDR2 FQGNSA. CDR3 sequence reads: CASSPPGQGYSYGYTF.